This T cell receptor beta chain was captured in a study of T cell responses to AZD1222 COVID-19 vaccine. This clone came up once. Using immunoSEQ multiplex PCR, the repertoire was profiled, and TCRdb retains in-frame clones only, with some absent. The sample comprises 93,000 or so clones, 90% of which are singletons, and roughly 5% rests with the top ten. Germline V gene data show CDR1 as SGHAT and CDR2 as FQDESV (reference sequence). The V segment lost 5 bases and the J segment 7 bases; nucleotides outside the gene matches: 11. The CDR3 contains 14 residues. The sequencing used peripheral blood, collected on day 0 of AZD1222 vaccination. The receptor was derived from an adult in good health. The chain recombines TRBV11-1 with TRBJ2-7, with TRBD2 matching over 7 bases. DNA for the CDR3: TGTGCCAGCAGCCCCACTGGGGCGGGGGTGGAGCAGTACTTC. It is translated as CASSPTGAGVEQYF.